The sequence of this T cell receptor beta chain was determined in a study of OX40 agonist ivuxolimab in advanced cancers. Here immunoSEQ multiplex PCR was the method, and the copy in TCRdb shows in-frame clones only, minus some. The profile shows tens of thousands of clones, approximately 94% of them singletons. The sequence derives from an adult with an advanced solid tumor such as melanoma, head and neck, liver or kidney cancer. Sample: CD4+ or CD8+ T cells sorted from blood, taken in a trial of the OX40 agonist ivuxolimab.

CDR3 residues: CASGLNEGLAFINLYEQYF. The CDR3 nucleotides are TGTGCTAGTGGTTTGAACGAGGGACTAGCCTTTATAAACCTCTACGAGCAGTACTTC. The gene calls are TRBV12-5 and TRBJ2-7; 9 bases map to TRBD2. The CDR3 loop spans 19 amino acids. The junction had 17 bases not matched to a gene; V was cut back by 2 bases and J by 3 bases. The germline V gene encodes CDR1 LGHNT and CDR2 FRNRAP. The full variable domain, completed using reference TRBV12-5 and TRBJ2-7, is DARVTQTPRHKVTEMGQEVTMRCQPILGHNTVFWYRQTMMQGLELLAYFRNRAPLDDSGMPKDRFSAEMPDATLATLKIQPSEPRDSAVYFCASGLNEGLAFINLYEQYFGPGTRLTVT.